These T cell receptor beta chains were read from a single sample in a study of technical replicates of blood from a few donors. The repertoire was sequenced with immunoSEQ multiplex PCR; TCRdb's copy has only in-frame clones and lacks some. The data show roughly 80,000 clones, 90% to 97% seen once. Sequencing was performed on T cells isolated from PBMCs. All receptors derive from a human donor in good health. Both conserved end residues are part of each CDR3. The D gene is left open where the match is weak. Clone size is not always given. Where it is, it says once, few, many or a class for expanded clones.

d_call: .; clone_size: .; j_call: TRBJ1-1; v_call: TRBV7-9; cdr3_nt: TGTGCCAGCCGTCACTACGGGAACACTGAAGCTTTCTTT; cdr3_aa: CASRHYGNTEAFF
d_call: .; clone_size: once; j_call: TRBJ1-3; v_call: TRBV28; cdr3_nt: TGTGCCAGCAGTTTAATAGGACGAAGGGGCTCTGGAAACACCATATATTTT; cdr3_aa: CASSLIGRRGSGNTIYF
d_call: .; clone_size: .; j_call: TRBJ1-1; v_call: TRBV2; cdr3_nt: TGTGCCAGCAGCTTAAGTCAGGGGCGAATGAACACTGAAGCTTTCTTT; cdr3_aa: CASSLSQGRMNTEAFF
d_call: .; clone_size: .; j_call: TRBJ1-6; v_call: TRBV5-8; cdr3_nt: TGTGCCAGCAGCTTTACAGCGGATTCACCCCTCCACTTT; cdr3_aa: CASSFTADSPLHF
d_call: .; clone_size: once; j_call: TRBJ2-7; v_call: TRBV9; cdr3_nt: TGTGCCAGCAGCGTAGGTAACAGCGTCGGGGACGAGCAGTACTTC; cdr3_aa: CASSVGNSVGDEQYF
d_call: .; clone_size: .; j_call: TRBJ2-2; v_call: TRBV13; cdr3_nt: TGTGCCAGCAGCTTAGTACTCGGGTCGAACACCGGGGAGCTGTTTTTT; cdr3_aa: CASSLVLGSNTGELFF
d_call: TRBD2; clone_size: once; j_call: TRBJ2-1; v_call: TRBV19; cdr3_nt: TGTGCCAGTAGTATGGGTATAACTAGCGGGGATGTTTACAATGAGCAGTTCTTC; cdr3_aa: CASSMGITSGDVYNEQFF
d_call: .; clone_size: .; j_call: TRBJ1-2; v_call: TRBV5-4; cdr3_nt: TGTGCCAGCAGCCCCCTCCCGGCAGGGGAGCCATCCTACTATGGCTACACCTTC; cdr3_aa: CASSPLPAGEPSYYGYTF
d_call: .; clone_size: .; j_call: TRBJ2-7; v_call: TRBV5-5; cdr3_nt: TGTGCCAGCAGCTTGGTTTCGGGAATGGCCTACGAGCAGTACTTC; cdr3_aa: CASSLVSGMAYEQYF
d_call: .; clone_size: .; j_call: TRBJ2-1; v_call: TRBV9; cdr3_nt: TGTGCCAGCAGCGTAGTGGGTGACAGGTACAATGAGCAGTTCTTC; cdr3_aa: CASSVVGDRYNEQFF
d_call: .; clone_size: .; j_call: TRBJ2-3; v_call: TRBV5-1; cdr3_nt: TGCGCCAGCAGCCAGGCGGGGACTAGCACAGATACGCAGTATTTT; cdr3_aa: CASSQAGTSTDTQYF
d_call: TRBD2; clone_size: .; j_call: TRBJ2-2; v_call: TRBV25-1; cdr3_nt: TGTGCCAGCAGTGACCCCGCACTAGCGGGAACGAACACCGGGGAGCTGTTTTTT; cdr3_aa: CASSDPALAGTNTGELFF
d_call: TRBD2; clone_size: .; j_call: TRBJ2-1; v_call: TRBV7-6; cdr3_nt: TGTGCCAGCAGCTTACGTCTAGCGGGAGTCGGTGAGCAGTTCTTC; cdr3_aa: CASSLRLAGVGEQFF
d_call: .; clone_size: .; j_call: TRBJ2-5; v_call: TRBV28; cdr3_nt: TGTGCCAGCAGTTTGCCCCAGGGGGGCACCCAGTACTTC; cdr3_aa: CASSLPQGGTQYF
d_call: TRBD1; clone_size: .; j_call: TRBJ2-7; v_call: TRBV2; cdr3_nt: TGTGCCAGCAGGGGGGACAGGGTAACCTACGAGCAGTACTTC; cdr3_aa: CASRGDRVTYEQYF
d_call: TRBD1; clone_size: .; j_call: TRBJ1-1; v_call: TRBV28; cdr3_nt: TGTGCCAGCAGCCCAGGGGGATTACCTGAAGCTTTCTTT; cdr3_aa: CASSPGGLPEAFF
d_call: TRBD1; clone_size: .; j_call: TRBJ2-7; v_call: TRBV9; cdr3_nt: TGTGCCAGCAGCCCCAGGACAGGGATCCACGAGCAGTACTTC; cdr3_aa: CASSPRTGIHEQYF
d_call: .; clone_size: .; j_call: TRBJ1-2; v_call: TRBV7-9; cdr3_nt: TGTGCCAGCAGGCAAGGGCAACAGGGTTCGGATGGCTACACCTTC; cdr3_aa: CASRQGQQGSDGYTF
d_call: TRBD2; clone_size: .; j_call: TRBJ2-7; v_call: TRBV28; cdr3_nt: TGTGCCAGCAGTTTCGGCGGTAGCGGGGCCTACGAGCAGTACTTC; cdr3_aa: CASSFGGSGAYEQYF
d_call: .; clone_size: .; j_call: TRBJ1-2; v_call: TRBV5-1; cdr3_nt: TGCGCCAGCAGCCATGAAACAGGGAATGGCTACACCTTC; cdr3_aa: CASSHETGNGYTF
d_call: TRBD1; clone_size: many; j_call: TRBJ2-2; v_call: TRBV30; cdr3_nt: TGTGCCTGGAGTGCGGGGACAGGGCTTTACACCGGGGAGCTGTTTTTT; cdr3_aa: CAWSAGTGLYTGELFF
d_call: TRBD1; clone_size: .; j_call: TRBJ1-1; v_call: TRBV6-1; cdr3_nt: TGTGCCAGCTCGACAGGGGGCACCGAAGCTTTCTTT; cdr3_aa: CASSTGGTEAFF